Given below is one TCR beta chain in context. The count of this clone is one. Its antigen remains undetermined. The sample holds no much larger clone one base away, and base qualities are not on file. TCRbeta CDR3 regions were amplified from genomic DNA using the immunoSEQ Assay, a bias-controlled multiplex PCR. Regarding the original processing steps: Within the assay, amplification of reference gene primers was used to estimate how many nucleated cells each sample contained. Sequence reads were collapsed and filtered to measure the absolute abundance of every unique TCRbeta CDR3 rearrangement. Productive Simpson clonality was computed per sample as the square root of Simpson's diversity index over productive rearrangements. Drawn from immuneACCESS, this table holds only the in-frame rearrangements with V and J called that TCRdb kept. Clones are partly lost; checked studies trace under half to an unresolved V gene and leave the rest unexplained. Clonal size and the V and J genes are those of that table, whereas D and trimming came from the DNA. This sample comprises around 170,000 clones, around nine tenths of them detected only once. The top ten constitute under 0.7% of the sample.

The data stem from a study of blood T cell repertoires in COVID-19 (dated by TCRdb to between 2020 and 2021). Notes on the research overall: Collaborator samples came from the United States, Italy and Spain and covered acute and convalescent phases of COVID-19. The prospective study material was composed of cDNA or gDNA derived from T cells, B-cell-depleted T cells, or PBMCs. Where available, HLA class I and class II types were obtained from metadata supplied by the sample provider rather than from assay-based typing. Deeply sampled blood TCRbeta repertoires from subjects exposed to, actively infected with, or recovered from COVID-19 were included in the dataset. Nearly every sample came with metadata listing a de-identified subject ID, COVID-19 status, age in years and sex. The samples were drawn from two sources: the first 160 participants of the ongoing ImmuneRACE study, and 1,000 to 1,500 subjects contributed by 6 global collaborators. The repertoires were made available in a free public database intended to serve as a resource for research on the immune response to SARS-CoV-2. What the authors observed across the whole study: How much clinical and demographic metadata was included differed by source and by participant, and the metadata was provided uncurated.

One collaborating source in Seattle enrolled patients during active infection and followed them longitudinally through the course of disease. Collaborating institutions collected whole blood in K2EDTA tubes following their own protocols. Collaborator samples were shipped for TCRbeta analysis as frozen whole blood, isolated PBMCs, or DNA extracted from either sample type. The germline V and J ends show losses of 0 bases and 2 bases respectively, and no gene match explains 7 bases of the junction. Based on the germline V gene, the CDR1 and CDR2 sequences are SGHTS and YDEGEE. Its CDR3 holds 16 amino acids, cysteine through phenylalanine. The retained sequence is limited to the CDR3, 48 bases, with the frame set at the first base.

The specimen sequenced was peripheral blood. The receptor's source is a man in his sixties with COVID-19, enrolled during active disease. The receptor chain draws on TRBV5-8 and TRBJ2-5, with TRBD1 identical over 7 junction bases. The nucleotide sequence is TGTGCCAGCAGCTTGGTGGGACAGAGTATACAAGAGACCCAGTACTTC. This translates into CASSLVGQSIQETQYF.